This T cell receptor beta chain comes out of a study of tumor-infiltrating lymphocytes in primary liver carcinoma. About the study: Tumor lesions were T1-T3 N0M0 and spanned about 4.2 to 10 cm.

CDR1 SQVTM and CDR2 ANQGSEA come from the germline V gene. This CDR3 has 15 residues. Unsorted bulk tissue, about 19-32 mg of it, served as the source for co-extraction of RNA and DNA. The patients presented with primary liver carcinoma, which was managed through surgical resection. None of the patients had received treatment, and all had chronic HBV infection. Study outcomes and limitations: In tumor-adjacent and tumor-blood pairs, overlap was lower than in tumor region pairs.

From approximately 0.5 ug of total RNA, TCR beta-specific cDNA was reverse-transcribed using a constant-region primer. Three rounds of nested multiplex PCR with slightly modified ARM-PCR produced TCR beta libraries. A C-beta reverse primer and TRBV1-TRBV30 forward primers served in each of the first two PCR rounds, at ten to eleven cycles apiece. MiXCR, run by TCRdb on the multiplex PCR reads, gives a single entry per CDR3 protein. The table records fewer than 75,000 distinct CDR3 sequences, about 71% of them present only once. This clonotype was seen more than once but under ten times. Its target is not known. The germline gene is not matched at one end of the junction; a read error may be the cause.

The chain combines TRBV29-1 with TRBJ2-2; 9 bases line up with TRBD2. The sequencing input was liver tumor tissue from sampling region 4. Subset noted: tumor region T4, right-lateral pole. This receptor was obtained from a man in his forties with primary liver carcinoma and hepatitis B virus infection. For the CDR3, the DNA is TGCAGCGTTGGGACTAGCGCGGCGGACACCGGGGAGCTGTTATTT. Its translation: CSVGTSAADTGELLF.